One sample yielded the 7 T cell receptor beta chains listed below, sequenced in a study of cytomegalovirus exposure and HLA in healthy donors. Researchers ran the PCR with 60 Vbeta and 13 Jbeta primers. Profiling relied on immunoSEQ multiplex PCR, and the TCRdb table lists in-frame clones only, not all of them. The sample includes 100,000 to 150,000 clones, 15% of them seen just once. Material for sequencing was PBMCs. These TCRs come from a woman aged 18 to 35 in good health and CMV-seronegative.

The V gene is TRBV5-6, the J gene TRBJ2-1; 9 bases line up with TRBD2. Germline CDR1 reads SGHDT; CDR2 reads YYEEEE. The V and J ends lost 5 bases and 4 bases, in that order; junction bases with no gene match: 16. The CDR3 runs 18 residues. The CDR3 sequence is CASSYLGQGTSSYNEQFF. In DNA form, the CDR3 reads TGTGCCAGCAGTTACTTGGGGCAGGGGACTAGCTCTTACAATGAGCAGTTCTTC.

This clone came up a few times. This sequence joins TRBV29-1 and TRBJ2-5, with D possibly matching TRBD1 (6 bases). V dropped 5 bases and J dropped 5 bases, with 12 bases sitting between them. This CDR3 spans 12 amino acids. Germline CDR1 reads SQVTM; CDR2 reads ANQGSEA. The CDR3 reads CSVRTEAETQYF. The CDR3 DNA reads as TGCAGCGTTAGGACAGAGGCTGAGACCCAGTACTTC.

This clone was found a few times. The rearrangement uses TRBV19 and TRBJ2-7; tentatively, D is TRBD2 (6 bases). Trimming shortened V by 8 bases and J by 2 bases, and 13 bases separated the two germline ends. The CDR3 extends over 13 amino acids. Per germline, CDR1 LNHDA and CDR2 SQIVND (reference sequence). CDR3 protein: CASASGGTYEQYF. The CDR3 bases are TGTGCCAGTGCCTCCGGGGGTACCTACGAGCAGTACTTC.

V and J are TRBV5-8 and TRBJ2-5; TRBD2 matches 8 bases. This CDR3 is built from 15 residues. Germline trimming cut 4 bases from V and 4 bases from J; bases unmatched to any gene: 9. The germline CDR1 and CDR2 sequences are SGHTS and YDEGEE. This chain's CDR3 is CASSPTGGLGETQYF. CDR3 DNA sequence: TGTGCCAGCAGCCCCACGGGGGGGCTAGGAGAGACCCAGTACTTC.

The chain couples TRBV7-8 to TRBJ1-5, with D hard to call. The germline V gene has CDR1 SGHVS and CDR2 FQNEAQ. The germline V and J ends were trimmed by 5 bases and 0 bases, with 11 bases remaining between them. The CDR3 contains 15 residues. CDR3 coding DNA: TGTGCCAGCAGCCGGAGTTATCCTAGCAATCAGCCCCAGCATTTT. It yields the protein CASSRSYPSNQPQHF.

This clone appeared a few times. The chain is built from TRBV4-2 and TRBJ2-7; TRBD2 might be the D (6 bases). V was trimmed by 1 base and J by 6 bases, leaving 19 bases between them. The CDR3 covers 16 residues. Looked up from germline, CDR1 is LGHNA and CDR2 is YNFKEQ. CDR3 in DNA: TGTGCCAGCAGCCAAGGGCCCTTCGGGGGAGAGGGCGAGCAGTACTTC. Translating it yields CASSQGPFGGEGEQYF.

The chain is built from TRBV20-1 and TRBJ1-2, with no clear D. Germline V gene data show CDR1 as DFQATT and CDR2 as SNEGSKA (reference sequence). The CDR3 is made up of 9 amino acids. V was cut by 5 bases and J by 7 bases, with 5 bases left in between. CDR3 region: CSAYPGYTF. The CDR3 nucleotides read TGCAGTGCTTATCCTGGCTACACCTTC.